This TCR beta chain was recovered during a study of CD4 T cells in relation to SARS-CoV-2 and coronaviruses. Study information: TCR beta CDR3s were sequenced after 10-day antigen culture of PBMCs.

Unexposed donor CD4+ T cells date from about 2011-2018, before the COVID-19 pandemic. CD4+ T cells were isolated from the cells after 10 days of culture. As cell numbers allowed, unexposed-donor CD4+ T cells faced SARS-CoV-2 S/N and four cold-coronavirus spikes. Half the medium was replaced with IL-2 medium on days 3 and 7. Study results and caveats: Crossreactive clones expanded significantly less to SARS-CoV-2 than monoreactive clones.

Worth noting for this clone: Its antigen is unknown.

Clones were sequenced by immunoSEQ multiplex PCR, and TCRdb holds only the in-frame ones, with some missing. The sample lists 20,000 to 25,000 clones, roughly 66% occurring once. Germline V gene data show CDR1 as SGHVS and CDR2 as FQNEAQ. V shed 8 bases and J 8 bases; nucleotides not matched to a gene: 13. The CDR3 runs 14 residues. This receptor was identified in a human donor in good health. This sequence joins TRBV7-8 and TRBJ1-1; the match to TRBD1 covers 8 bases. Sequenced: CD4+ T cells from PBMCs, cultured in vitro. Written as DNA, the CDR3 is TGTGCCAGCGCTCGGACAGGGCGGGATCTGGAAGCTTTCTTT. This encodes CASARTGRDLEAFF.